This T cell receptor (beta chain) was observed in a study of PD-1 blockade in classical Hodgkin lymphoma. Study-wide points: Exclusion was applied to patients who started nivolumab under 1 year after ASCT.

Sequencing used immunoSEQ multiplex PCR; TCRdb keeps in-frame clones, though not all of them. The sample has tens of thousands of clones; around 70% are singletons. CDR3 length: 15 residues. The germline CDR1 and CDR2 sequences are MDHEN and SYDVKM. J gave up 4 bases and V 6 bases, and 10 bases lay outside the gene matches. Brentuximab vedotin exposure varied, and every patient relapsed after autologous stem cell transplantation. This clone came up a few times. Its matching antigen is unknown. V and J are TRBV28 and TRBJ2-5; 8 bases match TRBD1. This sequence was found in a human donor with classical Hodgkin lymphoma. The source material was peripheral blood mononuclear cells (PBMCs), sampled at baseline. The CDR3 coding sequence is TGTGCCAGCAGGGGACCAGGGGGCGCGGGAGAGACCCAGTACTTC. Translated: CASRGPGGAGETQYF.